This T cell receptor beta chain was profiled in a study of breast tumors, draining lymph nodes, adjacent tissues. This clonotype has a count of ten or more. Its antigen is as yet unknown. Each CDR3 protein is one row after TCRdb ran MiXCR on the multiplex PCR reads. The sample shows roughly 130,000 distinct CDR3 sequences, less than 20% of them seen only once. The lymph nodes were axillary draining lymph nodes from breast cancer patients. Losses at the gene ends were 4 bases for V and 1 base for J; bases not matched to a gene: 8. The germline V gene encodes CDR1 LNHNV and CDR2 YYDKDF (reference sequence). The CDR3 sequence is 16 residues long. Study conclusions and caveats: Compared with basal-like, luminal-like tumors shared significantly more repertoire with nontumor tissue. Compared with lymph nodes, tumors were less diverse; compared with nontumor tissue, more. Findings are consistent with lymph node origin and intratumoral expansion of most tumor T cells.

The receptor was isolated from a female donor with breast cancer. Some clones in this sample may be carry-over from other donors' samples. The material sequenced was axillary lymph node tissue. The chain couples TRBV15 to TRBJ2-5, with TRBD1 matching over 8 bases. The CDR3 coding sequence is TGTGCCACCAGCACCCGGACAGGGAAGGTCCAAGAGACCCAGTACTTC. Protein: CATSTRTGKVQETQYF.